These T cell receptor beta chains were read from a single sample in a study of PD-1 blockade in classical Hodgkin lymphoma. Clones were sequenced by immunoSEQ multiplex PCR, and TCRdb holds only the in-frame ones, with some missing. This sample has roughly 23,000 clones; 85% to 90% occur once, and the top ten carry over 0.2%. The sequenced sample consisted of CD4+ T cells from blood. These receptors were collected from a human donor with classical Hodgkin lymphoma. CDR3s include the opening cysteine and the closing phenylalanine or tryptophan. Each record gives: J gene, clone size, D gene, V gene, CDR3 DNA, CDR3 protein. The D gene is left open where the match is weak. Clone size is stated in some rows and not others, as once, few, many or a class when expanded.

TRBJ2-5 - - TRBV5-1 TGCGCCAGCAGCTTGGCCCCGAGCAGCCACGGAGAGACCCAGTACTTC CASSLAPSSHGETQYF
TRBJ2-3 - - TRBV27 TGTGCCAGCAGACTCCAGGCGGGCCCAATAGATACGCAGTATTTT CASRLQAGPIDTQYF
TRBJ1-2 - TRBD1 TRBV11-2 TGTGCCAGCAGCCCGAACAGGGGACCTCTCCATGGCTACACCTTC CASSPNRGPLHGYTF
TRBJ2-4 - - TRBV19 TGTGCCAGTAGTGTCCCCCAGGGGGGAAACATTCAGTACTTC CASSVPQGGNIQYF
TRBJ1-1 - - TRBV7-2 TGTGCCAGCAGCGCCCGGATTGCGGGTCCCACTGAAGCTTTCTTT CASSARIAGPTEAFF
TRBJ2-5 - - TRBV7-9 TGTGCCAGCAGCTTAGAGGGGGGGCCCCCGTACTTC CASSLEGGPPYF
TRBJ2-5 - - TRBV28 TGTGCCAGCAGTTCTATATCCCAGGGTTTCCAAGAGACCCAGTACTTC CASSSISQGFQETQYF
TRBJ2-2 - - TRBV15 TGTGCCACCAGCGTACCGACAGCGAACACCGGGGAGCTGTTTTTT CATSVPTANTGELFF
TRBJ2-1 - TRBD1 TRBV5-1 TGCGCCAGCAGCTCCGGGACAGGGGTAGGAAATGAGCAGTTCTTC CASSSGTGVGNEQFF
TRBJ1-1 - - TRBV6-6 TGTGCCAGCAGCTACAGGGTATTGGACACTGAAGCTTTCTTT CASSYRVLDTEAFF
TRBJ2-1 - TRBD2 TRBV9 TGTGCCAGCAGCGTAGGCGGGGGGAATTACAATGAGCAGTTCTTC CASSVGGGNYNEQFF
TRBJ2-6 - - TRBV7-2 TGTGCCAGCAGCTTAGGAGCGACTGGGGCCAACGTCCTGACTTTC CASSLGATGANVLTF
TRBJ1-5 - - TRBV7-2 TGTGCCAGCAGCCAGGGCCAAATCAATCAGCCCCAGCATTTT CASSQGQINQPQHF
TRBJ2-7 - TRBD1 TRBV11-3 TGTGCCAGCAGCACATCGGACAGGGGGGCCTACGAGCAGTACTTC CASSTSDRGAYEQYF
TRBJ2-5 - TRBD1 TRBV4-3 TGCGCCAGCAGCCAAACTTTGGGACAGGGTTCCCAAGAGACCCAGTACTTC CASSQTLGQGSQETQYF
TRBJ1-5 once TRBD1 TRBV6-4 TGTGCCAGCAGTGAATTTGTAGGACAGGGAAGCAATCAGCCCCAGCATTTT CASSEFVGQGSNQPQHF
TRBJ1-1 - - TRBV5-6 TGTGCCAGCAGCTACGATTTGGGGACGGGGAACACTGAAGCTTTCTTT CASSYDLGTGNTEAFF
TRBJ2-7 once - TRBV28 TGTGCCAGCAGTTCGGCAGATTACGAGCAGTACTTC CASSSADYEQYF
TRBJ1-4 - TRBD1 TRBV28 TGTGCCAGCAGGGGAGGGGGCCCTGAAAAACTGTTTTTT CASRGGGPEKLFF
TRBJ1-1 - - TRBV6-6 TGTGCCAGCAGCCCTAAGACTGAAGCTTTCTTT CASSPKTEAFF
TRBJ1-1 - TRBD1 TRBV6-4 TGTGCCAGCAGAAGACAGGGGAGCACTGAAGCTTTCTTT CASRRQGSTEAFF
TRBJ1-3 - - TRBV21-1 TGTGCCAGCAGCACGGCAGGGGACTCTGGAAACACCATATATTTT CASSTAGDSGNTIYF
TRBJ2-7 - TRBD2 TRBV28 TGTGCCAGTACCGGGCCACCTAGCGGGAGTCCGGGCGAGCAGTACTTC CASTGPPSGSPGEQYF
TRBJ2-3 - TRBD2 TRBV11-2 TGTGCCAGCAGCCCGACTAGCGGAACAGATACGCAGTATTTT CASSPTSGTDTQYF
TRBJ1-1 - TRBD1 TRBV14 TGTGCCAGCTCCGTGGGGACAGGGAGTAAAGCTTTCTTT CASSVGTGSKAFF
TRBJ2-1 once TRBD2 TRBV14 TGTGCCAGCAGCCAAGAACTGTTGGGGCTAGCGGGGGGGTCACAGTTCTTC CASSQELLGLAGGSQFF
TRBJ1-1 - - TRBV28 TGTGCCAGCAGTCGACAGGTTTCCGAAGCTTTCTTT CASSRQVSEAFF
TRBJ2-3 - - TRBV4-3 TGCGCCAGCAGCCAAGACGCAGGGGGCACAGATACGCAGTATTTT CASSQDAGGTDTQYF
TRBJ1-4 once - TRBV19 TGTGCCAGCTCACGGGCTGGGCCGGGAGAAAAACTGTTTTTT CASSRAGPGEKLFF
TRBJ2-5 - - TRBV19 TGTGCCAGTAGCTCAGGGGAGGTTGGAGAGACCCAGTACTTC CASSSGEVGETQYF
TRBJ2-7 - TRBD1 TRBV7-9 TGTGCCAGCAGCCCGGGGACAGACTACGAGCAGTACTTC CASSPGTDYEQYF
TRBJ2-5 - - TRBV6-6 TGTGCCAGCGGACGGACGCGCCAAGAGACCCAGTACTTC CASGRTRQETQYF
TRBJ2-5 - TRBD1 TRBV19 TGTGCCAGTAGTACAGGGGGCGAAGAGACCCAGTACTTC CASSTGGEETQYF
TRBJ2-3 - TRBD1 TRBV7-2 TGTGCCAGCAGCTTATTTCGCGGTACAGGGGGCCGGTCAGATACGCAGTATTTT CASSLFRGTGGRSDTQYF
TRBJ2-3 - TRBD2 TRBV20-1 TGCAGTGCTAGAGAAACTAGCGGGCAGTATTTT CSARETSGQYF
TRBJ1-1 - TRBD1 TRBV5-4 TGTGCCAGCAGCTCGACCGGGACAGGGAGCACTGAAGCTTTCTTT CASSSTGTGSTEAFF
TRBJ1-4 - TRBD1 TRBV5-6 TGTGCCAGCAGCTTCCAGGACAGGTTAAATGAAAAACTGTTTTTT CASSFQDRLNEKLFF
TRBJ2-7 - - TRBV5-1 TGCGCCAGCAGCAGAACCCCCCGGACGGGGGCAGCCCTAGGGGGCTACGAGCAGTACTTC CASSRTPRTGAALGGYEQYF
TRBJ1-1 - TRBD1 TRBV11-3 TGTGCCAGCAGCTTAGAAGGGGACAGGGCCACTGAAGCTTTCTTT CASSLEGDRATEAFF
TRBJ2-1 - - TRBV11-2 TGTGCCAGCAGCCTAGGACTAAGACTAGGCGATGAGCAGTTCTTC CASSLGLRLGDEQFF
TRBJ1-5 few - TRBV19 TGTGCCAGTAGAGACGAGGGACGGAGCAATCAGCCCCAGCATTTT CASRDEGRSNQPQHF
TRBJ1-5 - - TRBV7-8 TGTGCCAGCACCGACGGTCTCAATCAGCCCCAGCATTTT CASTDGLNQPQHF
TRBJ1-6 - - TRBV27 TGTGCCAGCAGCTGGGTTGGGAACTCCTATAATTCACCCCTCCACTTT CASSWVGNSYNSPLHF